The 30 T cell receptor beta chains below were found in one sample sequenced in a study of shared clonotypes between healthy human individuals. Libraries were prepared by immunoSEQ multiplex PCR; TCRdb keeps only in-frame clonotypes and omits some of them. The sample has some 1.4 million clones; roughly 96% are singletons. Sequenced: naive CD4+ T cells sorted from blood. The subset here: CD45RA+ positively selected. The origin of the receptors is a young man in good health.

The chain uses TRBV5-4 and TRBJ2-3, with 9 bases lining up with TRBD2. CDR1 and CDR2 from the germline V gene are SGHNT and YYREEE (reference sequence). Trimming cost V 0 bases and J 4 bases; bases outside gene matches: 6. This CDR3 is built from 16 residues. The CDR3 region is CASSLGTSGLADTQYF. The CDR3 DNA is TGTGCCAGCAGCTTGGGCACTAGCGGGCTTGCAGATACGCAGTATTTT.

In DNA form, the CDR3 reads TGTGCCAGTAACCCGAGCCCCGGAAACACCATATATTTT. Encoded protein: CASNPSPGNTIYF. This rearrangement joins TRBV19 to TRBJ1-3, with D hard to call. Trimming shortened V by 7 bases and J by 4 bases, and 11 bases separated the two germline ends. Germline V lookup: CDR1 LNHDA, CDR2 SQIVND (reference sequence). This CDR3 region has 13 residues.

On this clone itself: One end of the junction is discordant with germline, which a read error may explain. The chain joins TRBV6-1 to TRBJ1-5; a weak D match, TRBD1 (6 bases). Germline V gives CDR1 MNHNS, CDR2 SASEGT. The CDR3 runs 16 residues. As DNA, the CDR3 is TGTGCCAGCGGTGACGGGCCCAGGGGACGAAATCAGCCCCAGCATTTT. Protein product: CASGDGPRGRNQPQHF.

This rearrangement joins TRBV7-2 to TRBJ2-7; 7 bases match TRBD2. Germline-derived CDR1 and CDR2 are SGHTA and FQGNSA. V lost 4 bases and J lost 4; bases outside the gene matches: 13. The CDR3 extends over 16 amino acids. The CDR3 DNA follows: TGTGCCAGCAGCTCAACCCCGCCTAGCGGTTTGTACGAGCAGTACTTC. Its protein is CASSSTPPSGLYEQYF.

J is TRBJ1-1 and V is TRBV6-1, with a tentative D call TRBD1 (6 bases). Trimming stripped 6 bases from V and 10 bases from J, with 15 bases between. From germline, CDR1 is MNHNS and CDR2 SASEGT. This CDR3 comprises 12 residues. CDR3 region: CASSLPQGRAFF. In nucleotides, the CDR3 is TGTGCCAGCAGCCTCCCGCAGGGGCGAGCTTTCTTT.

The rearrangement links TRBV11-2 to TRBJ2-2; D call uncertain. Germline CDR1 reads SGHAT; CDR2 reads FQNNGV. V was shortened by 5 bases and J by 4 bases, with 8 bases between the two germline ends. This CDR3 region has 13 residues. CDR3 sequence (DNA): TGTGCCAGCAGCCCTTTCCTCACCGGGGAGCTGTTTTTT. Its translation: CASSPFLTGELFF. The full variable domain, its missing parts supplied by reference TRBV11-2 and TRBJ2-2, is EAGVAQSPRYKIIEKRQSVAFWCNPISGHATLYWYQQILGQGPKLLIQFQNNGVVDDSQLPKDRFSAERLKGVDSTLKIQPAKLEDSAVYLCASSPFLTGELFFGEGSRLTVL.

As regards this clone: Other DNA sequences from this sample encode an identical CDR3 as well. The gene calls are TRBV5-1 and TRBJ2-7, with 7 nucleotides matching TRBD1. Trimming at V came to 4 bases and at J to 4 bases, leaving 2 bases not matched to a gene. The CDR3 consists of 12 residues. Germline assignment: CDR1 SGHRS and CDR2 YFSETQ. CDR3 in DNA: TGCGCCAGCAGCAGGGACAGTTACGAGCAGTACTTC. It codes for CASSRDSYEQYF.

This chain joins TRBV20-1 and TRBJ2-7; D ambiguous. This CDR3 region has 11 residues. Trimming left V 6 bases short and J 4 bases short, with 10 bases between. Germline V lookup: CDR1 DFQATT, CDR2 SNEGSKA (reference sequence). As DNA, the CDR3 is TGCAGTGCCGTCCGGACGTACGAGCAGTACTTC. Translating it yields CSAVRTYEQYF.

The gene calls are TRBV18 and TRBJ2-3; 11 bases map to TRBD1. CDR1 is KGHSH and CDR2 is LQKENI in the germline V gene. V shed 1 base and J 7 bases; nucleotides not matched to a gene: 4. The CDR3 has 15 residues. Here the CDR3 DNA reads TGTGCCAGCTCACCACAGGACAGGGGGCTTAATACGCAGTATTTT. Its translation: CASSPQDRGLNTQYF.

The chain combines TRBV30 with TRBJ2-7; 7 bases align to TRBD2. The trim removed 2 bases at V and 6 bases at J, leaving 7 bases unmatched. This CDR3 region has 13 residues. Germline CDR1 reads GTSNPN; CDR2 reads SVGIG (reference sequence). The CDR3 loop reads CAWSQMGGSEQYF. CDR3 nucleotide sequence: TGTGCCTGGAGTCAAATGGGCGGGAGCGAGCAGTACTTC.

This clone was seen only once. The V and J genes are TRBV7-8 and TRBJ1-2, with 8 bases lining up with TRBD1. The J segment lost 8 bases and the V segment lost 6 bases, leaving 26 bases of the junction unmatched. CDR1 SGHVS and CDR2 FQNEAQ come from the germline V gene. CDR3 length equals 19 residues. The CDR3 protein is CASSSARLTVLGRGRGYTF. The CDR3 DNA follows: TGTGCCAGCAGTTCTGCACGGCTTACTGTCTTGGGCAGGGGGCGAGGCTACACCTTC.

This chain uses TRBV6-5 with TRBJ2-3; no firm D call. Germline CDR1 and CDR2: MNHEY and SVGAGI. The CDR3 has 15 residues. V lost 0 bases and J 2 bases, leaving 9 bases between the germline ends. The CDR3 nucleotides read TGTGCCAGCAGTTACTCCGACATGACCACAGATACGCAGTATTTT. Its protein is CASSYSDMTTDTQYF.

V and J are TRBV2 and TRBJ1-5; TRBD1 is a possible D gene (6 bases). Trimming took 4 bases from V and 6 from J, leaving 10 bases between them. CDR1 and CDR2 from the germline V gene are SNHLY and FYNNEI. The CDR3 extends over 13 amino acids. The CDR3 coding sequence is TGTGCCAGCAGTGCGAGGGGGACTCAGCCCCAGCATTTT. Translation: CASSARGTQPQHF.

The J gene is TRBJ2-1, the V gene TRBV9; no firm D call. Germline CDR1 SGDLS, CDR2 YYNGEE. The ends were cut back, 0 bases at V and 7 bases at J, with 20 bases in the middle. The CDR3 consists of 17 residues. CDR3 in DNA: TGTGCCAGCAGCGTAGGGTTGAGGAGTCCCCAGAATAATGAGCAGTTCTTC. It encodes CASSVGLRSPQNNEQFF.

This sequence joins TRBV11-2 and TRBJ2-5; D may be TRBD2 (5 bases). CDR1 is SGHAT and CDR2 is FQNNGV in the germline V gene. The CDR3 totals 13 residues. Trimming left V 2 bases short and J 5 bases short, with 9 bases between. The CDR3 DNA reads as TGTGCCAGCAGCTTATCATGGAGGGAGACCCAGTACTTC. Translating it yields CASSLSWRETQYF.

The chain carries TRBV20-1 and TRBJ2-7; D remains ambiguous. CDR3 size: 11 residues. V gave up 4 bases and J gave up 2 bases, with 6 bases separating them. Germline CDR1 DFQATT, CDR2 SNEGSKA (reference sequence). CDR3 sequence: CSAIQTYEQYF. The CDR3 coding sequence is TGCAGTGCTATACAGACCTACGAGCAGTACTTC.

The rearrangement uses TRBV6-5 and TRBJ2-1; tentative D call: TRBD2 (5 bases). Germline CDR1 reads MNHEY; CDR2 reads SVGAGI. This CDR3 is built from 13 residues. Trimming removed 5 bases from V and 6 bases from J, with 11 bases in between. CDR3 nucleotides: TGTGCCAGCAGTCCTCTCCTAGCCAATGAGCAGTTCTTC. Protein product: CASSPLLANEQFF.

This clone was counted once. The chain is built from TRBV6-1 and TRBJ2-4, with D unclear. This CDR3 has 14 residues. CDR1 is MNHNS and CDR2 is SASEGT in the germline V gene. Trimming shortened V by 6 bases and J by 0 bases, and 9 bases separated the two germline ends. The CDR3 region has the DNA TGTGCCAGCAGAAACACGTTAGCCAAAAACATTCAGTACTTC. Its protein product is CASRNTLAKNIQYF.

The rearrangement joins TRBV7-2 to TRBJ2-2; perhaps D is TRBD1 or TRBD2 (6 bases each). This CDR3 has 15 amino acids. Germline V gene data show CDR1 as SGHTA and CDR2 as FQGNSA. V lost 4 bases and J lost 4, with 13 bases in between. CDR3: CASSSTRGPTGELFF. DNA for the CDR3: TGTGCCAGCAGCTCCACCCGGGGGCCCACCGGGGAGCTGTTTTTT. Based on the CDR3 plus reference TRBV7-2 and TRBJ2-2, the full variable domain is GAGVSQSPSNKVTEKGKDVELRCDPISGHTALYWYRQSLGQGLEFLIYFQGNSAPDKSGLPSDRFSAERTGGSVSTLTIQRTQQEDSAVYLCASSSTRGPTGELFFGEGSRLTVL.

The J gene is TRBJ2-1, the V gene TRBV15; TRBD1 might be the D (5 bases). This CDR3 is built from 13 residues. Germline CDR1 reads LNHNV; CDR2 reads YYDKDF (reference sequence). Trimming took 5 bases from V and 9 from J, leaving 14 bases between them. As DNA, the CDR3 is TGTGCCACCAGCGATGTCCGGCAGGGTGAGCAGTTCTTC. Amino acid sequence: CATSDVRQGEQFF.

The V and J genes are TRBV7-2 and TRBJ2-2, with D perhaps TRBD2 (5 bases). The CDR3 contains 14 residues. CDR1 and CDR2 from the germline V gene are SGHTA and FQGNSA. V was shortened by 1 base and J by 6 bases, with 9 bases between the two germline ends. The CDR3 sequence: CASSLGLRAGELFF. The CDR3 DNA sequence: TGTGCCAGCAGCTTAGGGCTGAGGGCCGGGGAGCTGTTTTTT.

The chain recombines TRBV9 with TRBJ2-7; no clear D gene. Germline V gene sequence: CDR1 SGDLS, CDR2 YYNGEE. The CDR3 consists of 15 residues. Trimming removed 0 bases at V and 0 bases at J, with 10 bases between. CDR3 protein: CASSVDDGYSYEQYF. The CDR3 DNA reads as TGTGCCAGCAGCGTAGATGACGGATACTCCTACGAGCAGTACTTC.

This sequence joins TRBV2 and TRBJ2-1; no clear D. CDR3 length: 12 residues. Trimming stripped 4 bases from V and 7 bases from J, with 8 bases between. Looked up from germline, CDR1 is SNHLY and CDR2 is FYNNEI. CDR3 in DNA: TGTGCCAGCAGTGGGCCCGGGAATGAGCAGTTCTTC. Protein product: CASSGPGNEQFF.

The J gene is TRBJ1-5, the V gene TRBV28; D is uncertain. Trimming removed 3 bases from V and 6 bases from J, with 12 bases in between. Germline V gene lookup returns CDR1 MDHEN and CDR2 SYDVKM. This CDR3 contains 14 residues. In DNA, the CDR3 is TGTGCCAGCAGTTTTCGGATTGGCCCTCAGCCCCAGCATTTT. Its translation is CASSFRIGPQPQHF.

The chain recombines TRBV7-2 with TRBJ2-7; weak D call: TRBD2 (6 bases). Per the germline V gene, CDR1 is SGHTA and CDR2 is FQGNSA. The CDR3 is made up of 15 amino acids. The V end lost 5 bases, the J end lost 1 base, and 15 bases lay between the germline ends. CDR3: CASSRTNLNSYEQYF. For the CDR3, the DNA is TGTGCCAGCAGCAGGACTAATTTAAATTCCTACGAGCAGTACTTC.

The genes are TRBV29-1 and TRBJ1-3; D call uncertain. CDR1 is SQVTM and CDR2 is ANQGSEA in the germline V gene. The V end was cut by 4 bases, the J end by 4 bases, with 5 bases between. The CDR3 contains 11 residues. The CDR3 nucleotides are TGCAGCGTTGCACCAGGAAACACCATATATTTT. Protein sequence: CSVAPGNTIYF.

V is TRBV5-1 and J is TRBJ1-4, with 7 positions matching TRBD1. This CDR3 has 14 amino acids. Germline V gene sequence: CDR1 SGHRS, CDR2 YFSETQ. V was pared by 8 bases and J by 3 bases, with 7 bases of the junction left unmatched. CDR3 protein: CASQQGSANEKLFF. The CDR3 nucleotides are TGCGCCAGTCAACAGGGGTCGGCTAATGAAAAACTGTTTTTT.

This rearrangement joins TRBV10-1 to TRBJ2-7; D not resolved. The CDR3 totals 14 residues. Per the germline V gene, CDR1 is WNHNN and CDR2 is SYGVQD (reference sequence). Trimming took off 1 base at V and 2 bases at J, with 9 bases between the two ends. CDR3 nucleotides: TGCGCCAGCAGTGAGTTAAGGACCCCCTACGAGCAGTACTTC. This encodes CASSELRTPYEQYF.

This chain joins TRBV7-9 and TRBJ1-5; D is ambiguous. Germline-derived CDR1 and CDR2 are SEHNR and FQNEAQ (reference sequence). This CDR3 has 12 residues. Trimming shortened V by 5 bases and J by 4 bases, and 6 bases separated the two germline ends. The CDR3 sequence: CASSPLNQPQHF. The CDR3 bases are TGTGCCAGCAGCCCTCTAAATCAGCCCCAGCATTTT.

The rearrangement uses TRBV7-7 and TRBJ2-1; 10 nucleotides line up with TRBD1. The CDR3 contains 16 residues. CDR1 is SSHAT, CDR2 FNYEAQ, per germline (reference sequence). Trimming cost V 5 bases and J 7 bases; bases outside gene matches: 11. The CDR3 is CASSQSSGTGDNEQFF. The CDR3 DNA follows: TGTGCCAGCAGCCAGAGCTCCGGGACAGGGGATAATGAGCAGTTCTTC.